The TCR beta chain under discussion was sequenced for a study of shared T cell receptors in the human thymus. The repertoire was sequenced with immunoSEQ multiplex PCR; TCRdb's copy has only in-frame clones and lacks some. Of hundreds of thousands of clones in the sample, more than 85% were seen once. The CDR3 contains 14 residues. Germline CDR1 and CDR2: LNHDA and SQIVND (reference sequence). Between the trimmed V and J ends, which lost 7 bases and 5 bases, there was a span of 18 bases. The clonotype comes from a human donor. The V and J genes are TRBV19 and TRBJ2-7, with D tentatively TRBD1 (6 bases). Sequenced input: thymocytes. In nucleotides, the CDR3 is TGTGCCAGTACCTCGTCTTGGGGGCGGGACGAGCAGTACTTC. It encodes CASTSSWGRDEQYF.